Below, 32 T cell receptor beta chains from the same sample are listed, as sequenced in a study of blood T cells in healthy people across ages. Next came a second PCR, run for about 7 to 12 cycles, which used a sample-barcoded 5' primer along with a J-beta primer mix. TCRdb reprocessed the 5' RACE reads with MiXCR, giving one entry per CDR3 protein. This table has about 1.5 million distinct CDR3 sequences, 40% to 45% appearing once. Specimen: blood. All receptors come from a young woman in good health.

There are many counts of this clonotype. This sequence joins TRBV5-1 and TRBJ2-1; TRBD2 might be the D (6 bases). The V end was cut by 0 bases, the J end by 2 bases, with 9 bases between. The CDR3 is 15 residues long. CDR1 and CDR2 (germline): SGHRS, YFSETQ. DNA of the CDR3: TGCGCCAGCAGCTTGGTCGGGGGTACCTACAATGAGCAGTTCTTC. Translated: CASSLVGGTYNEQFF.

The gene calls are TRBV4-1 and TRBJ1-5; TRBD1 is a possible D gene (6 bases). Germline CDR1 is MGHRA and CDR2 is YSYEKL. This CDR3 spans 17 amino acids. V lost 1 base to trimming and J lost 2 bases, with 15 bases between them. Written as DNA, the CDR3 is TGCGCCAGCAGCCAAGTTCGGGGGGCGGGAGGCAATCAGCCCCAGCATTTT. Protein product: CASSQVRGAGGNQPQHF.

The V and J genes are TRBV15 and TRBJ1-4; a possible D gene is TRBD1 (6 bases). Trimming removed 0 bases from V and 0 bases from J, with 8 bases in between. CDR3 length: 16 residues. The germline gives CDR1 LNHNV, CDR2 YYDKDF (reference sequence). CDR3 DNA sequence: TGTGCCACCAGCAGAGATCGGACAGCAACTAATGAAAAACTGTTTTTT. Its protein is CATSRDRTATNEKLFF. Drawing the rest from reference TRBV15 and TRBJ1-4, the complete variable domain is DAMVIQNPRYQVTQFGKPVTLSCSQTLNHNVMYWYQQKSSQAPKLLFHYYDKDFNNEADTPDNFQSRRPNTSFCFLDIRSPGLGDTAMYLCATSRDRTATNEKLFFGSGTQLSVL.

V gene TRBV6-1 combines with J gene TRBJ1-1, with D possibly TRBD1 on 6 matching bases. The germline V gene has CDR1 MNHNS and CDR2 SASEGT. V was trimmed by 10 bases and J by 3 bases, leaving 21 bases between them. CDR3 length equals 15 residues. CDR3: CAIQGGAGAYTEAFF. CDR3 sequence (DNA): TGTGCCATCCAAGGGGGAGCGGGAGCGTACACTGAAGCTTTCTTT.

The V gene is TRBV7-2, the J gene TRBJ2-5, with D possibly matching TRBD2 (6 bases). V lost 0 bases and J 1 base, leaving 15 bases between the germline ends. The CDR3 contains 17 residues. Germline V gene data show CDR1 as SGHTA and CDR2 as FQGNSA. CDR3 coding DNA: TGTGCCAGCAGCTTAGCGCTGGTAGCGGCCGCCCAAGAGACCCAGTACTTC. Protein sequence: CASSLALVAAAQETQYF.

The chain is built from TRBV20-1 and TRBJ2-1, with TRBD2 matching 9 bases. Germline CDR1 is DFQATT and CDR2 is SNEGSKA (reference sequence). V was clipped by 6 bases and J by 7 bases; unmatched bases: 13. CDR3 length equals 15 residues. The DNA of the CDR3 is TGCAGTGCCGTGAATAGCGGGAGTTGGGGAAATGAGCAGTTCTTC. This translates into CSAVNSGSWGNEQFF.

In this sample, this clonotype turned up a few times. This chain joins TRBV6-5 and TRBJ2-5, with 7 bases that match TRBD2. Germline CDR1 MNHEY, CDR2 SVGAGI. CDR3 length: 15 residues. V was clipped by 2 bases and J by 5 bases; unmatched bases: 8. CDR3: CASSYSAGVRETQYF. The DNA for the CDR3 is TGTGCCAGCAGTTACAGCGCGGGAGTGCGGGAGACCCAGTACTTC.

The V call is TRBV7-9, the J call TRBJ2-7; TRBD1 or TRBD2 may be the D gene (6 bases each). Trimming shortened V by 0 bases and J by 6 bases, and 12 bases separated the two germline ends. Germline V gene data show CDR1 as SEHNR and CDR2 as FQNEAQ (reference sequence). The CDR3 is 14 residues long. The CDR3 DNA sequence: TGTGCCAGCAGCTTAGCCGTCAGGGGAGGCGAGCAGTACTTC. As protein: CASSLAVRGGEQYF. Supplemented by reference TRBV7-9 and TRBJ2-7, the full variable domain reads DTGVSQNPRHKITKRGQNVTFRCDPISEHNRLYWYRQTLGQGPEFLTYFQNEAQLEKSRLLSDRFSAERPKGSFSTLEIQRTEQGDSAMYLCASSLAVRGGEQYFGPGTRLTVT.

The CDR3 protein is CSASGGAGYNEQFF. CDR3 nucleotides: TGCAGTGCTAGCGGGGGGGCCGGATACAATGAGCAGTTCTTC. The chain uses TRBV20-1 and TRBJ2-1; the match to TRBD2 covers 8 bases. The CDR3 covers 14 residues. Germline V gene sequence: CDR1 DFQATT, CDR2 SNEGSKA (reference sequence). V shed 3 bases and J 4 bases; nucleotides not matched to a gene: 5.

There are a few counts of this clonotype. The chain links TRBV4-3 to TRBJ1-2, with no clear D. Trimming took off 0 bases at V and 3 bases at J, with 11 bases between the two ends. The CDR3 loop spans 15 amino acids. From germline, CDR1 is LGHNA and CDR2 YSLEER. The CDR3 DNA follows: TGCGCCAGCAGCCAAGATGGAAAACAAGACTATGGCTACACCTTC. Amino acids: CASSQDGKQDYGYTF.

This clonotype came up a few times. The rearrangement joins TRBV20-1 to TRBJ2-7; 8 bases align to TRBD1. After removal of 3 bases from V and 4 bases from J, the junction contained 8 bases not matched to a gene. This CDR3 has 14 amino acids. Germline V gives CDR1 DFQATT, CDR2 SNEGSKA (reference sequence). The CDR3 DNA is TGCAGTGCTAGCGAAGGACAGGGTGGGTACGAGCAGTACTTC. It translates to CSASEGQGGYEQYF.

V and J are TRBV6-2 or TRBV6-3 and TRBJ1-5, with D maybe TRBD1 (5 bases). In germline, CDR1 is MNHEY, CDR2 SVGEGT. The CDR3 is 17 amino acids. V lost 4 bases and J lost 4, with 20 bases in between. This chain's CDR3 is CASSLGPLGEVNQPQHF. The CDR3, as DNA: TGTGCCAGCAGTTTGGGACCCCTTGGGGAGGTTAATCAGCCCCAGCATTTT.

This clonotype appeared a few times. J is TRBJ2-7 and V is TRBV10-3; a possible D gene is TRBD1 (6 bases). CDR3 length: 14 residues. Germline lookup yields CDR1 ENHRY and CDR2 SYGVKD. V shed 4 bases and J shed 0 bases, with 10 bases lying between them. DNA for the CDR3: TGTGCCATCAGTGGAAGGACAGACTCCTACGAGCAGTACTTC. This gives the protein CAISGRTDSYEQYF.

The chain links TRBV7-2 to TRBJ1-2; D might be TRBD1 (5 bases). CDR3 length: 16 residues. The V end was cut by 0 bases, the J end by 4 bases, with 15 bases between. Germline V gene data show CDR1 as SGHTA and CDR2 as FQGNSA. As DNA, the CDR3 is TGTGCCAGCAGCTTAGCGCCGGACACGGACGTCTATGGCTACACCTTC. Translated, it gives CASSLAPDTDVYGYTF.

DNA of the CDR3: TGCGCCAGCAGCCAAGATCTACCGGGCGCGAACTATGGCTACACCTTC. This sequence encodes CASSQDLPGANYGYTF. The chain joins TRBV4-3 to TRBJ1-2; D unclear. V was cut by 0 bases and J by 2 bases, with 13 bases left in between. CDR1 and CDR2 from the germline V gene are LGHNA and YSLEER. The CDR3 is made up of 16 amino acids.

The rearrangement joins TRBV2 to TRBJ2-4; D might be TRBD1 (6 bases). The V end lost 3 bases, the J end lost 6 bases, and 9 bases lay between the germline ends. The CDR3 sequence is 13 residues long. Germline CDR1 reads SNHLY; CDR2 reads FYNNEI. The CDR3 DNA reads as TGTGCCAGCAGTGAGCAAGGGGGAAACATTCAGTACTTC. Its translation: CASSEQGGNIQYF.

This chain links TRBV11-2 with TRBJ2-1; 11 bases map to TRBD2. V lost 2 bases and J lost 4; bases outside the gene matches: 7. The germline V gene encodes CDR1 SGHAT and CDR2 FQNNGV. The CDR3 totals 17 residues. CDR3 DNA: TGTGCCAGCAGCTTACAGATAGCGGGAGGGCCTTACAATGAGCAGTTCTTC. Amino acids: CASSLQIAGGPYNEQFF.

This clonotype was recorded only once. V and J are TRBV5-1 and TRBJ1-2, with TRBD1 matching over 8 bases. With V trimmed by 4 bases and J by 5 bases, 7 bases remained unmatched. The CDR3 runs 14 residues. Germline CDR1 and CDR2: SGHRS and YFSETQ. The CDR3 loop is CASSGGQGRYGYTF. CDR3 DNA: TGCGCCAGCAGCGGCGGACAGGGTCGGTATGGCTACACCTTC.

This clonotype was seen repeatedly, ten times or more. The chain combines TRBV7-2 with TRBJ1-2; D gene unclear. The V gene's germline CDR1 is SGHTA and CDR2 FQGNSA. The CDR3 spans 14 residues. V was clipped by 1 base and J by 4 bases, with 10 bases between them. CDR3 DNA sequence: TGTGCCAGCAGCTTAGAATGGGGAGGCTATGGCTACACCTTC. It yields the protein CASSLEWGGYGYTF.

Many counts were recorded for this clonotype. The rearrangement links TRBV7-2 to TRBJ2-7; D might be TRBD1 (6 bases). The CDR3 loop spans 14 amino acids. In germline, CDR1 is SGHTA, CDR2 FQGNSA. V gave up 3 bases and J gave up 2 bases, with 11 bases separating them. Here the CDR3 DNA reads TGTGCCAGCAGCTTGATACAGGGCCCCTACGAGCAGTACTTC. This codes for CASSLIQGPYEQYF.

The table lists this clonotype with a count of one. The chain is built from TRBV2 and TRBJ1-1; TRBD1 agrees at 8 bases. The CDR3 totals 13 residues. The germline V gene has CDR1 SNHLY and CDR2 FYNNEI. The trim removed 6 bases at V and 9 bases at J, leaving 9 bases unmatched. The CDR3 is CASRLGQEVKAFF. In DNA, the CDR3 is TGTGCCAGCAGATTGGGACAGGAGGTGAAAGCTTTCTTT.

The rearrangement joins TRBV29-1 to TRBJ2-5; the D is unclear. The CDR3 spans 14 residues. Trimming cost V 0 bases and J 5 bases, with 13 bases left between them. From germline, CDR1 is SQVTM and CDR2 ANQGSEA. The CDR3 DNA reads TGCAGCGTTGAAGATCACGGGTTTAGGGAGACCCAGTACTTC. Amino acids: CSVEDHGFRETQYF.

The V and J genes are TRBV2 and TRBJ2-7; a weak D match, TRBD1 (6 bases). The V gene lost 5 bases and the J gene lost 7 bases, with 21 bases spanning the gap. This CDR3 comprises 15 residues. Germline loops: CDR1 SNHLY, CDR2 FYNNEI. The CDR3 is CASSPPGHKINEQYF. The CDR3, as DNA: TGTGCCAGCAGTCCCCCGGGACACAAAATCAATGAGCAGTACTTC.

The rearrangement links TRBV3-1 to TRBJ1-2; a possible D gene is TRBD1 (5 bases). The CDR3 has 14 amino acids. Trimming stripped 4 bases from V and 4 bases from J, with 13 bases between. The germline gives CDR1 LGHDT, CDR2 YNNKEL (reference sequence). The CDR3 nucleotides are TGTGCCAGCAGCCCCCGGGCGACAGCCTATGGCTACACCTTC. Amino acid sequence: CASSPRATAYGYTF.

The CDR3 bases are TGTGCCAGCAGTTTCGACAGGGGCTACAATGAGCAGTTCTTC. It yields the protein CASSFDRGYNEQFF. The chain links TRBV12-3 or TRBV12-4 to TRBJ2-1; 8 bases match TRBD1. V gave up 3 bases and J gave up 3 bases; unmatched junction bases: 1. This CDR3 has 14 residues.

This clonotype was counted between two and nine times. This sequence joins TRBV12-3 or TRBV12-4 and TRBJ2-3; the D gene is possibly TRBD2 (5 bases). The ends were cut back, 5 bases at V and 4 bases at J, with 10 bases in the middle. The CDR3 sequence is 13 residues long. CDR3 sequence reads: CASSHQRADTQYF. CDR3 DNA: TGTGCCAGCAGTCATCAGAGGGCAGATACGCAGTATTTT.

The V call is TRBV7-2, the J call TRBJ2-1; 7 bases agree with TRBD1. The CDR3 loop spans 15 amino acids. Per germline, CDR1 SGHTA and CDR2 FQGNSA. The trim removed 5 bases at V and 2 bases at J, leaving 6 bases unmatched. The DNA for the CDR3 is TGTGCCAGCAGCCCGCACAGGGGCCCCTACAATGAGCAGTTCTTC. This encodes CASSPHRGPYNEQFF.

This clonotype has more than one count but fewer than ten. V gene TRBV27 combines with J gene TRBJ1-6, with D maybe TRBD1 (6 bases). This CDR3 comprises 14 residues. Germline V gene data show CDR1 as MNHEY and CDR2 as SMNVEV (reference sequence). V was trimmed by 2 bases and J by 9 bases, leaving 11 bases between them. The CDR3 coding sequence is TGTGCCAGCAGTTTAACCGGGACACCTTCACCCCTCCACTTT. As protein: CASSLTGTPSPLHF.

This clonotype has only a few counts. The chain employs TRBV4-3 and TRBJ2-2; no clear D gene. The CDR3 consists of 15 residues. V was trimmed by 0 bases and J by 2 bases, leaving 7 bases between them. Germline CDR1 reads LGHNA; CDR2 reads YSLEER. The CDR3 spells CASSQEGFNTGELFF. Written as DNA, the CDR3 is TGCGCCAGCAGCCAAGAAGGTTTCAACACCGGGGAGCTGTTTTTT.

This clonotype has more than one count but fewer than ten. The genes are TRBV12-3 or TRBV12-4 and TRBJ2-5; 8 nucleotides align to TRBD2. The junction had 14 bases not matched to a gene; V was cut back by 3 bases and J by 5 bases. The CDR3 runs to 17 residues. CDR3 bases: TGTGCCAGCAGTTTTGCAACTAGCGGATGGTCGGGGGAGACCCAGTACTTC. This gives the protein CASSFATSGWSGETQYF.

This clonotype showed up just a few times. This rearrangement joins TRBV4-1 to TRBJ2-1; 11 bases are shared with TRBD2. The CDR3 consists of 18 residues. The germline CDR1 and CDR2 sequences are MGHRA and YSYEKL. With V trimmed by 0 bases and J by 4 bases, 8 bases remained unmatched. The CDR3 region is CASSQDSGPSGGYNEQFF. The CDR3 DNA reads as TGCGCCAGCAGCCAAGATTCCGGCCCTAGCGGGGGGTACAATGAGCAGTTCTTC.

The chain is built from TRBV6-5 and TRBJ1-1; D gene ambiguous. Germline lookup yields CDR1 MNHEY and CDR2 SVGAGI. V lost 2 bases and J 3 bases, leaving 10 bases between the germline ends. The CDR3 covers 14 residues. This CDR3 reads CASSYDSFYTEAFF. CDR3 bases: TGTGCCAGCAGTTACGATAGCTTTTACACTGAAGCTTTCTTT.